This T cell receptor (beta chain) was retrieved from a study of CD8+CD57+ T cells in acquired aplastic anemia. Study context: DNA per sorted CD4+ or CD8+ sample ranged about 0.19 to 30 ug, averaging roughly 3.3 ug. Healthy donor sequencing depth: approximately 9.9 million CD4+, under 12 million CD8+ reads. Broader study findings: Controls and patients did not differ significantly in CD8+ Simpson's diversity. There were some 27 CD8+ CDR3 sequences that occurred in both patients and controls.

Details on this clonotype: What it binds is unknown. The junction shows a germline mismatch at one end, possibly a read error.

Investigators profiled TCR beta VDJ and CDR3 from genomic DNA template. TCRdb reprocessed the reads with MiXCR, giving one entry per CDR3 protein. The sample records 400,000 to 500,000 distinct CDR3 sequences, 55% to 70% being singletons. Germline loops: CDR1 SGHTA, CDR2 FQGTGA. The CDR3 totals 15 residues. The sample comprised sorted CD4+, CD8+, or CD8+CD57+ T cells (not recorded which) from PBMCs. V is TRBV7-3 and J is TRBJ2-2; 7 bases align to TRBD2. The sequence came from a human donor in good health, serving as a control. CDR3 DNA sequence: TGTGCCAGCAGCTTACGGGCCTCGGGGGGAGAGCAGCTTTTTTTT. It yields the protein CASSLRASGGEQLFF.